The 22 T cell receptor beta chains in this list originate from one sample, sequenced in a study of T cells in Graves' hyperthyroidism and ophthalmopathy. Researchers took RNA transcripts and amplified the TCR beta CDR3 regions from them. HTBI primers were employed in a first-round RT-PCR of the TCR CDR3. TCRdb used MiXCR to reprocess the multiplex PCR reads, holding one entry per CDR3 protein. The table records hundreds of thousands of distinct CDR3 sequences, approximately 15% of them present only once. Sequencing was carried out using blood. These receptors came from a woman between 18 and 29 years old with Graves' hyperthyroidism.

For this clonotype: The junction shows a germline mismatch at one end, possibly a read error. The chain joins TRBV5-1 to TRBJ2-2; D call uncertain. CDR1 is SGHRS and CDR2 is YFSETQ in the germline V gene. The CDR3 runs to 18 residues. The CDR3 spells CAGSLKSMAAANTGELFF. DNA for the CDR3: TGTGCCGGCAGCTTAAAATCGATGGCCGCAGCGAACACCGGGGAGCTGTTTTTT.

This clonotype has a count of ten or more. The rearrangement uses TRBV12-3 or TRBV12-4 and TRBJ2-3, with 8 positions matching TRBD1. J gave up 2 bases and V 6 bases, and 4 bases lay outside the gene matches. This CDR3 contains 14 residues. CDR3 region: CASRVTGDTDTQYF. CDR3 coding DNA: TGTGCCAGCAGGGTGACAGGGGACACAGATACGCAGTATTTT.

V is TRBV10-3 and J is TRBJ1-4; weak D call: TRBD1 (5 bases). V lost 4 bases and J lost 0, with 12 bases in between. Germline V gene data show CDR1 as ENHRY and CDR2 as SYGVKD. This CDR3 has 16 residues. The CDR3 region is CAISGGGPATNEKLFF. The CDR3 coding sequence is TGTGCCATCAGTGGGGGCGGTCCCGCAACTAATGAAAAACTGTTTTTT.

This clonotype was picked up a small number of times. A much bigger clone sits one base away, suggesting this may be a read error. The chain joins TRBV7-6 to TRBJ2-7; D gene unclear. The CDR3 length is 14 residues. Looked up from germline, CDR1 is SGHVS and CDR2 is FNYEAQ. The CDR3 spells CASSPRGSSYKQYF. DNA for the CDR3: TGTGCCAGCAGCCCCCGCGGAAGCTCCTACAAGCAGTACTTC.

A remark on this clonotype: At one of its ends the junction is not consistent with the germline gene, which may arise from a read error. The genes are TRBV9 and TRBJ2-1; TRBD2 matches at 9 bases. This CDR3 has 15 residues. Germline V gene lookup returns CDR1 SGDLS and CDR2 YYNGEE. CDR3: CASSALAGSCNEQFF. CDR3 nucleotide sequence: TGTGCCAGCAGCGCCCTAGCGGGATCCTGCAATGAGCAGTTCTTC.

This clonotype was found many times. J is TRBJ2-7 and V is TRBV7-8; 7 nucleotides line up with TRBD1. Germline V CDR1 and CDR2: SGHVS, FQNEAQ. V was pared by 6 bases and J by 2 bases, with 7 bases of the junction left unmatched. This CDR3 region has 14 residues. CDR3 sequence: CASRRETGPYEQYF. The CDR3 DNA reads TGTGCCAGCAGGCGTGAGACAGGGCCCTACGAGCAGTACTTC.

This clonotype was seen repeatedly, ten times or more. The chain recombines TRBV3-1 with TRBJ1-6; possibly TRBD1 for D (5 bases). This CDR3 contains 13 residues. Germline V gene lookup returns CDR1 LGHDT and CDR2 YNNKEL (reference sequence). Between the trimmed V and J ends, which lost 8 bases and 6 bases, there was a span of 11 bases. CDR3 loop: CASVGTVNSPLHF. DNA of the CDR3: TGTGCCAGCGTAGGGACTGTTAATTCACCCCTCCACTTT. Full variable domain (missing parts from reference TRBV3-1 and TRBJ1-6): DTAVSQTPKYLVTQMGNDKSIKCEQNLGHDTMYWYKQDSKKFLKIMFSYNNKELIINETVPNRFSPKSPDKAHLNLHINSLELGDSAVYFCASVGTVNSPLHFGNGTRLTVT.

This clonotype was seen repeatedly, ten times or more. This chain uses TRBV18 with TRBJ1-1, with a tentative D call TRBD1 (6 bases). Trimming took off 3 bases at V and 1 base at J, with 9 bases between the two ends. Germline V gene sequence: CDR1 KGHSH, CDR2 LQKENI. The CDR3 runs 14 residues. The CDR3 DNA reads TGTGCCAGCTCACCCGTGACAGGGAACACTGAAGCTTTCTTT. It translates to CASSPVTGNTEAFF.

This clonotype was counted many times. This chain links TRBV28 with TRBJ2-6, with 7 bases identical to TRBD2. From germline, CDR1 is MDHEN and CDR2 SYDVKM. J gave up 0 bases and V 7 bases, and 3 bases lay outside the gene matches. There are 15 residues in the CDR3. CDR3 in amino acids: CASMGGTSGANVLTF. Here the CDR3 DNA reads TGTGCCAGCATGGGAGGGACCTCTGGGGCCAACGTCCTGACTTTC.

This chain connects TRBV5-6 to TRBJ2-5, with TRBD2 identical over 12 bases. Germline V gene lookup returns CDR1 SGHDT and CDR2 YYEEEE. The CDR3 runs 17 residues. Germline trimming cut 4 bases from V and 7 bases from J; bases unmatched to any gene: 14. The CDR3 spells CASSGHQLAGGAGTQYF. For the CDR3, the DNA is TGTGCCAGCAGCGGCCACCAACTAGCGGGGGGCGCAGGGACCCAGTACTTC.

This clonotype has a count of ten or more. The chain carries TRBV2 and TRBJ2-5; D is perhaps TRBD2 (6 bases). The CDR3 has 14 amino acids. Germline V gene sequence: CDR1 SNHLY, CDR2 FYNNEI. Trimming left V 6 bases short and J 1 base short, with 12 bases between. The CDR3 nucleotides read TGTGCCAGCAGCCCAGGACTATTCCAAGAGACCCAGTACTTC. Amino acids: CASSPGLFQETQYF.

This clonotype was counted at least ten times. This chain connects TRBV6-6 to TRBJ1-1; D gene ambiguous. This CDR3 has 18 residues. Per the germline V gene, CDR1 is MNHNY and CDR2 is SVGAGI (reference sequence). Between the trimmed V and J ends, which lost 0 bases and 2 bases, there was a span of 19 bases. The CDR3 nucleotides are TGTGCCAGCAGTTACTCGATCCCCGGGAGTTCGATAAACACTGAAGCTTTCTTT. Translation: CASSYSIPGSSINTEAFF.

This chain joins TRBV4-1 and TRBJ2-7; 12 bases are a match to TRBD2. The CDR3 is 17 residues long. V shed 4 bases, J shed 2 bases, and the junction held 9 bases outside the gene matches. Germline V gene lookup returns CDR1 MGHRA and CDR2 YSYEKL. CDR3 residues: CASSPGTSGSRTYEQYF. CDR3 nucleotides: TGCGCCAGCAGCCCCGGGACTAGCGGGTCCCGCACCTACGAGCAGTACTTC.

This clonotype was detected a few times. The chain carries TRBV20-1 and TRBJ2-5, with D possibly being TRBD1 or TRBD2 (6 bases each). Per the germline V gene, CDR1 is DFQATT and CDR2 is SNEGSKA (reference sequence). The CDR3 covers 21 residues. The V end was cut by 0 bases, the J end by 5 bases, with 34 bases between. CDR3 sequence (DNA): TGCAGTGCTAGAGATCTCAGTGCGGTGAGGAGGGGCAGGGGATCGTGGGAGACCCAGTACTTC. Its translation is CSARDLSAVRRGRGSWETQYF.

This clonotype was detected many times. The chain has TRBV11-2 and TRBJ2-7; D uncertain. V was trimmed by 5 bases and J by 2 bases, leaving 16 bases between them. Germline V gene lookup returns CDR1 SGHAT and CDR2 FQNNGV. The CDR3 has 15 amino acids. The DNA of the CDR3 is TGTGCCAGCAGCCAAGAAGGCGGTAGAACCTACGAGCAGTACTTC. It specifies CASSQEGGRTYEQYF.

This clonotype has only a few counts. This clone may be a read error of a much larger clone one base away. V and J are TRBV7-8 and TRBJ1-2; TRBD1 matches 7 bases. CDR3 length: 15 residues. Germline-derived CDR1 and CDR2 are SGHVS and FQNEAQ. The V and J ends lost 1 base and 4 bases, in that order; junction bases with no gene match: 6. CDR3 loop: CASSLDRGGGYGYTF. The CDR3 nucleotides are TGTGCCAGCAGCTTAGACAGGGGAGGGGGCTATGGCTACACCTTC.

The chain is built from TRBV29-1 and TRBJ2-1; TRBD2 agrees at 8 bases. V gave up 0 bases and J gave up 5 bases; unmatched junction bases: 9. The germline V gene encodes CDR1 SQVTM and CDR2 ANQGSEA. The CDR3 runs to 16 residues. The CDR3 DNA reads TGCAGCGTTGAAGACCCTCGAAGCGGGGGCCACAATGAGCAGTTCTTC. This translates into CSVEDPRSGGHNEQFF.

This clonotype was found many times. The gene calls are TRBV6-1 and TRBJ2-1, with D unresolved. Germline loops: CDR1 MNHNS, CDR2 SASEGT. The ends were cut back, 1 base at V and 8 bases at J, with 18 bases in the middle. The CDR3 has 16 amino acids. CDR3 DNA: TGTGCCAGCAGTGAAGGTCGGCTCCCCAAATTCTATGAGCAGTTCTTC. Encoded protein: CASSEGRLPKFYEQFF.

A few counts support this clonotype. CDR3 sequence: CASSYIGGRTDTQYF. The CDR3 coding sequence is TGTGCCAGCAGTTACATCGGGGGCCGCACAGATACGCAGTATTTT. The chain couples TRBV6-2 or TRBV6-3 to TRBJ2-3; D possibly matches TRBD1 or TRBD2 (6 bases each). The CDR3 is 15 amino acids. Germline V CDR1 and CDR2: MNHEY, SVGEGT. V lost 2 bases, J lost 1 base, and 10 bases lay in between.

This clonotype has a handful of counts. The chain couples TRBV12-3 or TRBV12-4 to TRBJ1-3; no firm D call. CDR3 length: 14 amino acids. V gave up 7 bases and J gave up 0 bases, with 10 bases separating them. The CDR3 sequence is CASNRRSSGNTIYF. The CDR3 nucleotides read TGTGCCAGCAACCGCAGAAGCTCTGGAAACACCATATATTTT.

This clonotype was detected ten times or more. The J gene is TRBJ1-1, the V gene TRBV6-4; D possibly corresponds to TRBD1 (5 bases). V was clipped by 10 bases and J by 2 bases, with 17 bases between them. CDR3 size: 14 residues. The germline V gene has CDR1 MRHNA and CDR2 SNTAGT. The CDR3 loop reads CATRPTGINTEAFF. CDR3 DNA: TGTGCCACCCGCCCAACAGGCATCAACACTGAAGCTTTCTTT.

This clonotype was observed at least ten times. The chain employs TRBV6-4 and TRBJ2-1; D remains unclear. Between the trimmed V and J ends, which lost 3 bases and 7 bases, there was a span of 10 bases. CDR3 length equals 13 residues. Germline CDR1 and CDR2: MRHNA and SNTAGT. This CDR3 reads CASSDGQANEQFF. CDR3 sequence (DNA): TGTGCCAGCAGTGATGGTCAGGCGAATGAGCAGTTCTTC.